This T cell receptor (beta chain) appears in the sequencing data of a study of beta chain features in type 1 diabetes. This clone occurred a few times. The antigen remains undetermined. Each population that was sorted was more than 95% pure. Expressed TCRB transcripts were sequenced, since all the RNA that had been isolated was reverse transcribed. Produced via immunoSEQ multiplex PCR; TCRdb's table is partial and in-frame only. The sample has 640,000 or so clones, roughly an eighth seen once. Germline V gives CDR1 MGHRA, CDR2 YSYEKL. This CDR3 has 16 amino acids. V lost 0 bases, J lost 4 bases, and 15 bases lay in between. Study-level findings and limits: Junctions at VDJ sites from type 1 diabetes patients had fewer insertions and more deletions. Among all four CD4+ subsets, Type 1 diabetes patients had TCRB CDR3s that were moderately but significantly shorter.

The specimen was naive CD4+ T cells from blood. This receptor was identified in a man between 18 and 35 years old with type 1 diabetes. The V call is TRBV4-1, the J call TRBJ2-5; D may be TRBD1 (7 bases). The CDR3 DNA follows: TGCGCCAGCAGCCAAGAACGGGGGACAGTCGGAGAGACCCAGTACTTC. Translated: CASSQERGTVGETQYF.